Listed below are T cell receptor beta chains from one sample, sequenced in a study of T cells in Graves' hyperthyroidism and ophthalmopathy. Each CDR3 protein is one row after TCRdb ran MiXCR on the multiplex PCR reads. The sample includes about 610,000 distinct CDR3 sequences, 14% to 15% of them seen just once. Sequencing input: blood. These receptors were taken from a woman aged 40 to 49 with Graves' ophthalmopathy. CDR3s include the opening cysteine and the closing phenylalanine or tryptophan. A D gene is named only where the DNA matches it firmly. Clone size, where shown, is once, few, many, or a class for clones that have expanded.

cdr3_aa | cdr3_nt | cdr3_length | j_call | clone_size | v_call | d_call
CASNRGFTEAFF | TGTGCCAGTAATCGGGGGTTCACTGAAGCTTTCTTT | 12 | TRBJ1-1 | few | TRBV19 | -
CASSSGQGCGF | TGTGCCAGCAGTTCGGGACAGGGTTGTGGCTTC | 11 | TRBJ2-7 | many | TRBV12-3/TRBV12-4 | TRBD1
CASSIDAGNGYTF | TGTGCCAGCAGCATAGACGCGGGAAATGGCTACACCTTC | 13 | TRBJ1-2 | - | TRBV11-1 | -
CASSVGDRGARTYEQYF | TGTGCCAGCAGCGTAGGGGACAGGGGCGCCCGGACCTACGAGCAGTACTTC | 17 | TRBJ2-7 | - | TRBV9 | TRBD1
CASSAWTGYGYTF | TGTGCCAGCAGCGCCTGGACGGGATATGGCTACACCTTC | 13 | TRBJ1-2 | few | TRBV7-9 | -
CASSLGWGRTGDLFTEAFF | TGCGCCAGCAGCTTAGGGTGGGGACGGACAGGGGATCTGTTCACTGAAGCTTTCTTT | 19 | TRBJ1-1 | few | TRBV5-1 | TRBD1
CASRRTGTGVSETQYF | TGTGCCAGTAGACGGACCGGGACAGGGGTTTCAGAGACCCAGTACTTC | 16 | TRBJ2-5 | many | TRBV19 | TRBD1
CASSWDGNQPQHF | TGTGCCAGCAGTTGGGACGGCAATCAGCCCCAGCATTTT | 13 | TRBJ1-5 | many | TRBV28 | -
CAISKKREEGETQYF | TGTGCCATCTCGAAGAAGCGGGAGGAAGGAGAGACCCAGTACTTC | 15 | TRBJ2-5 | many | TRBV10-3 | TRBD2
CASSLAPVTYEQYF | TGTGCCAGCAGCCTAGCGCCTGTCACCTACGAGCAGTACTTC | 14 | TRBJ2-7 | many | TRBV7-2 | -
CASSLSGQAYSNQPQHF | TGTGCCAGCAGTTTATCAGGACAAGCCTATAGCAATCAGCCCCAGCATTTT | 17 | TRBJ1-5 | many | TRBV27 | -
CASSPRQRATTSEQYF | TGTGCCAGCAGCCCGAGGCAGCGCGCAACCACTAGCGAGCAGTACTTC | 16 | TRBJ2-7 | many | TRBV7-2 | -
CASSFRGRIQPQHF | TGTGCCAGCAGTTTCAGGGGGCGCATTCAGCCCCAGCATTTT | 14 | TRBJ1-5 | few | TRBV28 | TRBD1
CASSQGPGSGNTEAFF | TGCGCCAGCAGCCAAGGACCGGGATCGGGGAACACTGAAGCTTTCTTT | 16 | TRBJ1-1 | many | TRBV4-1 | -
CASRMDFTGNTIYF | TGTGCCAGTAGAATGGACTTCACTGGAAACACCATATATTTT | 14 | TRBJ1-3 | many | TRBV19 | -
CASSPHPQGVAETQYF | TGTGCCAGCAGCCCCCACCCACAGGGTGTAGCGGAGACCCAGTACTTC | 16 | TRBJ2-5 | few | TRBV9 | -
CSARPGSRTYEQYF | TGCAGTGCCAGACCAGGGTCGAGGACCTACGAGCAGTACTTC | 14 | TRBJ2-7 | many | TRBV20-1 | -
CASSWTGEGYEQYF | TGTGCCAGCAGTTGGACAGGGGAGGGTTACGAGCAGTACTTC | 14 | TRBJ2-7 | many | TRBV27 | TRBD1
CSAAAETQETQSF | TGCAGTGCTGCAGCGGAGACACAAGAGACCCAGTCCTTC | 13 | TRBJ2-5 | few | TRBV20-1 | -
CASSPPGTGGHQPQHF | TGTGCCAGCAGTCCGCCCGGGACAGGGGGGCATCAGCCCCAGCATTTT | 16 | TRBJ1-5 | many | TRBV12-3/TRBV12-4 | TRBD1
CSAMEPRGANYGYTF | TGCAGCGCCATGGAACCCAGGGGAGCTAACTATGGCTACACCTTC | 15 | TRBJ1-2 | many | TRBV29-1 | -
CASSFLQGGTEAFF | TGTGCCAGCAGCTTCCTACAGGGGGGCACTGAAGCTTTCTTT | 14 | TRBJ1-1 | many | TRBV7-9 | TRBD1